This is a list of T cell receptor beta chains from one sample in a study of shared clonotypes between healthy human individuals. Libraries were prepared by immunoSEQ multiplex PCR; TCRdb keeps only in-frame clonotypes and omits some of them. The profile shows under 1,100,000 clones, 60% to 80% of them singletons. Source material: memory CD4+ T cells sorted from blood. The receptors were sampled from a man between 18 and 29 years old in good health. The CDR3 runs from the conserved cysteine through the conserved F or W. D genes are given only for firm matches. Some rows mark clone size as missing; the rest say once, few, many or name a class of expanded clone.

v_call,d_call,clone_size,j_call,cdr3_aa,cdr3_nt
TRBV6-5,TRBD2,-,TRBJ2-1,CASSYEGGGAYNEQFF,TGTGCCAGCAGTTACGAGGGCGGGGGGGCCTACAATGAGCAGTTCTTC
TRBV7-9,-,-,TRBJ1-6,CASSLGSGGRSPLHF,TGTGCCAGCAGCTTAGGATCTGGGGGCCGGTCACCCCTCCACTTT
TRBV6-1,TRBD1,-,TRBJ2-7,CASSEMWTGGFEQYF,TGTGCCAGCAGTGAGATGTGGACAGGGGGCTTCGAGCAGTACTTC
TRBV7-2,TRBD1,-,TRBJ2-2,CASSPQGAGGELFF,TGTGCCAGCAGCCCTCAGGGGGCGGGCGGGGAGCTGTTTTTT
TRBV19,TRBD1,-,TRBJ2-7,CASSIDGTGGNYEQYF,TGTGCCAGTAGTATAGATGGGACAGGGGGAAACTACGAGCAGTACTTC
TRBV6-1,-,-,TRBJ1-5,CASQDSYSNQPQHF,TGTGCCAGCCAAGACAGTTATAGCAATCAGCCCCAGCATTTT
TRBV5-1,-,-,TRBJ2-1,CASSHWSGSSYNEQFF,TGCGCCAGCAGCCACTGGTCCGGGAGCTCCTACAATGAGCAGTTCTTC
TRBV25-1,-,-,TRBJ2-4,CASSATGPGPIAKNIQYF,TGTGCCAGCAGTGCAACTGGACCGGGTCCTATAGCCAAAAACATTCAGTACTTC
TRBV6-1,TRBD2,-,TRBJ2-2,CASSAYLAGGGKTGELFF,TGTGCCAGCAGTGCATACCTAGCGGGGGGAGGAAAGACCGGGGAGCTGTTTTTT
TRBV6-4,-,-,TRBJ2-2,CASSPRDWNTGELFF,TGTGCCAGCAGCCCCCGGGACTGGAACACCGGGGAGCTGTTTTTT
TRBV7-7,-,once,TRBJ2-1,CASSLGKANEQFF,TGTGCTAGCAGCTTAGGCAAGGCCAATGAGCAGTTCTTC
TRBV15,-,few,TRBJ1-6,CATSRDWGDSLHF,TGTGCCACCAGCAGAGATTGGGGGGATTCCCTCCACTTT
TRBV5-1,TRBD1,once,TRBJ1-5,CASSSAPIGQGNQPQHF,TGCGCCAGCAGCTCGGCCCCAATTGGACAGGGCAATCAGCCCCAGCATTTT
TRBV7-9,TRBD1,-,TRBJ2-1,CASSSGQGEGEQFF,TGTGCCAGCAGCTCCGGACAGGGGGAGGGAGAGCAGTTCTTC
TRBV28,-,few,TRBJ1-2,CASSFPIRDYGYTF,TGTGCCAGCAGTTTCCCCATCCGGGACTATGGCTACACCTTC
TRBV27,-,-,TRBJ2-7,CASSRLGFYEQYF,TGTGCCAGCAGTCGCCTTGGTTTCTACGAGCAGTACTTC
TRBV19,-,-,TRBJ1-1,CASSIGGVNTEAFF,TGTGCCAGTAGTATAGGGGGGGTGAACACTGAAGCTTTCTTT
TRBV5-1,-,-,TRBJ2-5,CASSSRGRETQYF,TGCGCCAGCAGCAGTCGGGGGAGGGAGACCCAGTACTTC
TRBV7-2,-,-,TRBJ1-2,CASSPGRGYTF,TGTGCCAGCAGCCCCGGGAGGGGCTACACCTTC
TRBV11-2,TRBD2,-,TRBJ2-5,CASSLGSGGIQETQYF,TGTGCCAGCAGCTTGGGAAGCGGGGGGATCCAAGAGACCCAGTACTTC
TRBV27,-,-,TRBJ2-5,CATSRRERETQYF,TGTGCCACCAGCAGGAGAGAGCGGGAGACCCAGTACTTC
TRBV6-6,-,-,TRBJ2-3,CASRSYLEASTDTQYF,TGTGCCAGCAGATCATATCTAGAAGCTAGCACAGATACGCAGTATTTT
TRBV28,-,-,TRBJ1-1,CASSFPQLREAFF,TGTGCCAGCAGTTTCCCCCAGCTCCGTGAGGCTTTCTTT
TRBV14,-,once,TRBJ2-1,CASSLRLGSEQFF,TGTGCCAGCAGCCTTCGACTCGGAAGCGAGCAGTTCTTC
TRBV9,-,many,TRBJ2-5,CASSVSPEWYGTQYF,TGTGCCAGCAGCGTTAGCCCAGAATGGTATGGGACCCAGTACTTC
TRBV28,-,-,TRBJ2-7,CASRRGLDEQYF,TGTGCCAGCCGAAGGGGCTTAGACGAGCAGTACTTC
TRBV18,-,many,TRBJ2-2,CASSPRGQANTGELFF,TGTGCCAGCTCACCCCGGGGCCAAGCGAACACCGGGGAGCTGTTTTTT
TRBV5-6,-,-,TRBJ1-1,CASTGEGRTEAFF,TGTGCCAGCACCGGGGAGGGGCGAACTGAAGCTTTCTTT
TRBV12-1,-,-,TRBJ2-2,CASSPGELFF,TGTGCCAGCTCGCCCGGGGAGCTGTTTTTT
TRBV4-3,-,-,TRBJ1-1,CASSQVGQGREAFF,TGCGCCAGCAGCCAAGTGGGCCAGGGGCGGGAAGCTTTCTTT